This TCR beta chain was recorded in a study of OX40 agonist ivuxolimab in advanced cancers. Regarding the study in general: Ivuxolimab was an agonistic, fully human IgG2 monoclonal antibody directed against OX40 (CD134), a costimulatory receptor. Intravenous ivuxolimab was administered to patients every 2 weeks at six dose levels: 0.01, 0.1, 0.3, 1.5, 3 and 10 mg/kg. Of the approximately 53 patients in dose escalation, some 19 had hepatocellular carcinoma, some 15 had melanoma, 9 had renal cell carcinoma and 9 had head and neck cancer. A male proportion of around 80% and a mean age of approximately 62 years, ranging from 23 to 79, were recorded for the dose-escalation cohort. Prior anti-PD-1, anti-PD-L1 or anti-CTLA-4 therapy was permitted, and checkpoint inhibitors had been received by around 39% of dose-escalation patients. Partial responses were achieved by three dose-escalation patients, of whom one had hepatocellular carcinoma and two had cutaneous melanoma. The purpose of peripheral TCRbeta sequencing was to test whether ivuxolimab changed TCR sequence diversity and led to clonal T-cell expansion. The paper covers the monotherapy dose-escalation part of the phase I ivuxolimab trial, which included N of about 50 patients. The paper as a whole reports these results and caveats: After ivuxolimab, more expanded clones were found on average in CD8+ T cells than in CD4+ T cells. Low levels of normalized T-cell clonal expansion were also seen in some patients who did not respond. In the 0.1-3.0 mg/kg groups, partial responders had among the lowest normalized peripheral clonal expansion, particularly in CD8+ T cells. Clonal expansion of both CD4+ and CD8+ blood T cells was observed from baseline to week 6 at doses 0.1 to 3.0 mg/kg. The antigen specificity of the clonally expanded peripheral T cells was not determined.

Patients with a history of autoimmune disease or receiving systemic immunosuppression were excluded from the trial. In every dose cohort, peripheral blood was drawn for TCR sequencing at baseline, cycle 4 day 1, and cycle 7 day 1. Samples came from an open-label, multicenter, first-in-human phase I dose-escalation trial of ivuxolimab. Adults with locally advanced or metastatic melanoma, renal cell, hepatocellular, or head and neck squamous cell carcinoma were enrolled in the trial. CD4+ and CD8+ T cells were sorted separately from peripheral blood before TCR sequencing. Taken from cysteine to phenylalanine, the CDR3 has 22 residues. The DNA shown is the 66-base CDR3, in frame from base 1. Per the germline V gene, MGHRA is the CDR1 and YSYEKL is the CDR2. The germline V and J ends show losses of 0 bases and 2 bases respectively, and no gene match explains 18 bases of the junction. On this clone itself: This receptor's antigen is unknown. Per-nucleotide qualities are absent, and no much larger clonotype sits a single base away.

To sequence the TCRbeta CDR3 region, genomic DNA was isolated from the sorted cells. TCRbeta CDR3 regions were sequenced using the immunoSEQ Assay. The table comes from immuneACCESS by way of TCRdb, which keeps in-frame sequences with V and J called. Part of the clones is missing from these tables; in studies checked, under half for an unresolved V gene and the rest for unknown reasons. The sample table contains around 40,000 clones; only one count was recorded for about 88% of them. The leading ten clones occupy around an eighth of the sample. The sequence links TRBV4-1 to TRBJ2-2, with 10 bases in between that match TRBD2. This specimen was CD4+ or CD8+ T cells sorted from blood, taken in a trial of the OX40 agonist ivuxolimab. The clonotype was recovered from an adult with an advanced solid tumor such as melanoma, head and neck, liver or kidney cancer. The CDR3 protein is CASSQERTRGASGRANTGELFF. The DNA sequence is as follows: TGCGCCAGCAGCCAAGAGAGGACTCGAGGTGCTAGCGGGAGAGCTAACACCGGGGAGCTGTTTTTT.